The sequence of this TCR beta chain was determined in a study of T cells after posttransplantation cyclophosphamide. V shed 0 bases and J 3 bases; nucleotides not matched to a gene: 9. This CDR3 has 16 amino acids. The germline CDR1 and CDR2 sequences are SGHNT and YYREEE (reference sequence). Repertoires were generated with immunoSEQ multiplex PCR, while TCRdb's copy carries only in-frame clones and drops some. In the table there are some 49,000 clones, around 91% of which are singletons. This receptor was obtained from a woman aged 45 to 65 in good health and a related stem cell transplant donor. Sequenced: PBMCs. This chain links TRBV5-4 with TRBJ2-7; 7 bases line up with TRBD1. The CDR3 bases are TGTGCCAGCAGCTTGGGGATTGAACAGGGGAGCTACGAGCAGTACTTC. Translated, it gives CASSLGIEQGSYEQYF.